These T cell receptor beta chains were read from a single sample in a study of identical twins. TCRdb reprocessed the 5' RACE reads with MiXCR, giving one entry per CDR3 protein. The sample holds hundreds of thousands of distinct CDR3 sequences, roughly an eighth seen once. These data are also associated with another study on yellow fever vaccine responses in identical twins.

Sequencing used CD8+ T cells sorted from blood. These receptors were collected from a woman aged 18 to 35 in good health. The CDR3 runs from the conserved cysteine through the conserved F or W. D genes are given only for firm matches. Clone size is not always given. Where it is, it says once, few, many or a class for expanded clones.

V gene	J gene	D gene	clone size	CDR3 DNA	CDR3 protein
TRBV4-2	TRBJ2-5	.	.	TGTGCCAGCAGCCAATTCGGAGAGACCCAGTACTTC	CASSQFGETQYF
TRBV5-1	TRBJ2-1	.	.	TGCGCCAGCAGCGTACGGGGCCTCGAGGATGAGCAGTTCTTC	CASSVRGLEDEQFF
TRBV5-6	TRBJ2-7	TRBD1	few	TGTGCCAGCAGCTCCAAGGACAGGGGGCGAAACAGGGCCTACGAGCAGTACTTC	CASSSKDRGRNRAYEQYF
TRBV27	TRBJ2-2	.	few	TGTGCCAGCAGTTTAGTGGGGGGTTTCAACACCGGGGAGCTGTTTTTT	CASSLVGGFNTGELFF
TRBV9	TRBJ1-2	TRBD1	few	TGTGCCAGCAGCGGCCGGGACAGGCTCTATGGCTACACCTTC	CASSGRDRLYGYTF
TRBV28	TRBJ1-5	.	.	TGTGCCAGCGTTGGGGAGTCAAATAGCAATCAGCCCCAGCATTTT	CASVGESNSNQPQHF
TRBV24-1	TRBJ2-3	TRBD2	few	TGTGCCACCAGTGATACCCTAGCGGACGCAGATACGCAGTATTTT	CATSDTLADADTQYF
TRBV7-9	TRBJ1-1	.	.	TGTGCCAGCAGCTCGTCGGTTTTTGAAGCTTTCTTT	CASSSSVFEAFF
TRBV29-1	TRBJ1-1	.	few	TGCAGCGTTGAAGATGCCGGCGGGAAGGGCACTGAAGCTTTCTTT	CSVEDAGGKGTEAFF
TRBV7-8	TRBJ2-3	.	few	TGTGCCAGCCTCACAGGGGAGGGCCCAGATACGCAGTATTTT	CASLTGEGPDTQYF
TRBV4-2	TRBJ2-1	.	.	TGTGCCAGCAGCGCGGACATACCCTCCTACAATGAGCAGTTCTTC	CASSADIPSYNEQFF
TRBV25-1	TRBJ2-3	.	.	TGTGCCAGCAGTGGGTCAGCGGTACTCACAGATACGCAGTATTTT	CASSGSAVLTDTQYF
TRBV5-6	TRBJ2-1	.	few	TGTGCCAGCAGCTTGGAGGGGCAGGGCATCGATGAGCAGTTCTTC	CASSLEGQGIDEQFF
TRBV28	TRBJ1-1	.	.	TGTGCCAGCAGTTTGGCGGCGGGGTGGACTGAAGCTTTCTTT	CASSLAAGWTEAFF
TRBV5-1	TRBJ2-1	.	.	TGCGCCAGCAGCTTGGCCCCGAGTGCCGAGGGTGAGCAGTTCTTC	CASSLAPSAEGEQFF
TRBV29-1	TRBJ2-1	.	many	TGCAGCGTTGAAGATGGAGGCGTGTCGGGCGACAATGAGCAGTTCTTC	CSVEDGGVSGDNEQFF
TRBV7-8	TRBJ2-6	TRBD1	.	TGTGCCAGCAGCTTCTCCCTTCGGGACAGGGTAAATCCTGGGGCCAACGTCCTGACTTTC	CASSFSLRDRVNPGANVLTF
TRBV7-6	TRBJ2-7	.	.	TGTGCCAGCGGTGCTAGCTCCTTTCCTTCCTACGAGCAGTACTTC	CASGASSFPSYEQYF
TRBV28	TRBJ1-5	.	.	TGTGCCAGCAGCCGCAATTACCGGGACCTAAATCAGCCCCAGCATTTT	CASSRNYRDLNQPQHF
TRBV3-1	TRBJ2-3	.	few	TGTGCCAGCAGCCAAGGAGACATTTACACAGATACGCAGTATTTT	CASSQGDIYTDTQYF
TRBV4-2	TRBJ2-1	.	few	TGTGCCAGCAGCCAAGATGTTGGGCAGTACAATGAGCAGTTCTTC	CASSQDVGQYNEQFF
TRBV20-1	TRBJ2-7	TRBD2	many	TGCAGTGCTAGAGATCAGCGGGATCTCGGCGAGCAGTACTTC	CSARDQRDLGEQYF
TRBV5-1	TRBJ2-1	.	many	TGCGCCAGCAGCTTGGGGGAGGCCCCCTCCTACAATGAGCAGTTCTTC	CASSLGEAPSYNEQFF
TRBV7-9	TRBJ1-4	.	few	TGTGCCAGCAGCTTAATATCAGACCCCTCATCGGGTGAAAAACTGTTTTTT	CASSLISDPSSGEKLFF
TRBV6-4	TRBJ2-3	.	.	TGTGCCAGCAGTGACCGAGCGGCCACAGATACGCAGTATTTT	CASSDRAATDTQYF
TRBV18	TRBJ2-7	TRBD2	few	TGTGCCAGCTCACCTCCCCCGGGGAAGCGGGATGATTACGAGCAGTACTTC	CASSPPPGKRDDYEQYF
TRBV20-1	TRBJ2-1	.	few	TGCAGCCTCCCTGGGGGCTACAATGAGCAGTTCTTC	CSLPGGYNEQFF
TRBV9	TRBJ2-7	TRBD2	few	TGTGCCAGCAGCGTAGCCCATCCCGGGACTAGTCTCGAGCAGTACTTC	CASSVAHPGTSLEQYF
TRBV19	TRBJ2-7	.	few	TGTGCCAGTAGTATTCTCGGGGCGACCTACGAGCAGTACTTC	CASSILGATYEQYF
TRBV14	TRBJ2-2	.	few	TGTGCCAGCAGCCAAGACGGTCTCACCGGGGAGCTGTTTTTT	CASSQDGLTGELFF
TRBV7-9	TRBJ1-3	.	.	TGTGCCAGCAGCCCCCAGGGGTTTCGTGGAAACACCATATATTTT	CASSPQGFRGNTIYF
TRBV11-2	TRBJ2-2	TRBD2	.	TGTGCCAGCAGCTTATACTTTAGCGGGAGTCGGAGCGACACCGGGGAGCTGTTTTTT	CASSLYFSGSRSDTGELFF
TRBV5-4	TRBJ2-1	.	.	TGTGCCAGCAGCTTAGGGGGTACTAGCGACAATGAGCAGTTCTTC	CASSLGGTSDNEQFF
TRBV20-1	TRBJ2-2	TRBD2	.	TGCAGTGCTAGTGGACTAGTGTCCGGGGAGCTGTTTTTT	CSASGLVSGELFF
TRBV6-2/TRBV6-3	TRBJ1-1	TRBD1	.	TGTGCCAGCAGTTCCCGGACAGGGGGCCCTGAAGCTTTCTTT	CASSSRTGGPEAFF
TRBV5-1	TRBJ1-1	.	few	TGCGCCAGCAGCTTAAGGGTGAACACTGAAGCTTTCTTT	CASSLRVNTEAFF
TRBV12-3/TRBV12-4	TRBJ2-5	TRBD2	.	TGTGCCAGCAGCTCGCGGGAGGCACGAAAATATGGGGAGACCCAGTACTTC	CASSSREARKYGETQYF